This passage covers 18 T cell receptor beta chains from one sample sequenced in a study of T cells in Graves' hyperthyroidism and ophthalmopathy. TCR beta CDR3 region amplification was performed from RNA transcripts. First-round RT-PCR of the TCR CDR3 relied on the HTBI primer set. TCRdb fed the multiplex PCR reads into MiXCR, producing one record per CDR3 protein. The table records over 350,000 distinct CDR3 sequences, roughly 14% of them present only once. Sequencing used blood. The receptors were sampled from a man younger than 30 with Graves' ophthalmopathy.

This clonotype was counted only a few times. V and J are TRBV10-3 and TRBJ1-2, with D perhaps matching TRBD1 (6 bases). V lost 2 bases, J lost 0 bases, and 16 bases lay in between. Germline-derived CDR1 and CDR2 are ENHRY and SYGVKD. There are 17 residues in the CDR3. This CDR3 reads CAISEAGARTSNYGYTF. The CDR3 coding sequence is TGTGCCATCAGTGAGGCGGGGGCGCGGACGTCTAACTATGGCTACACCTTC.

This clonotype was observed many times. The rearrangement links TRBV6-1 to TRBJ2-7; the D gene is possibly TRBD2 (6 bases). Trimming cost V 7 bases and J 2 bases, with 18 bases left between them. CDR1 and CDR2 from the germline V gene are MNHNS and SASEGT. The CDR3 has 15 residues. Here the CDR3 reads CASTPLPGRAYEQYF. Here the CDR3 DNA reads TGTGCCAGCACCCCCCTCCCCGGGAGAGCCTACGAGCAGTACTTC.

CDR3: CASIPIGTDTQYF. CDR3 DNA: TGTGCCAGCATCCCGATTGGCACAGATACGCAGTATTTT. The V and J genes are TRBV6-2 or TRBV6-3 and TRBJ2-3; D is ambiguous. Trimming removed 7 bases at V and 1 base at J, with 9 bases between. The CDR3 is 13 amino acids. Germline CDR1 reads MNHEY; CDR2 reads SVGEGT.

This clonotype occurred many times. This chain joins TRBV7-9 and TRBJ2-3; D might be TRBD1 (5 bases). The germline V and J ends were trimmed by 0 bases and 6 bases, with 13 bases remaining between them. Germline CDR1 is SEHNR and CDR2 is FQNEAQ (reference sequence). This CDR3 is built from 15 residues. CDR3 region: CASSLARGDGDTQYF. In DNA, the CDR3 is TGTGCCAGCAGCTTAGCTAGGGGCGACGGGGATACGCAGTATTTT. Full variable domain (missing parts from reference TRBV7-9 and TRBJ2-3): DTGVSQNPRHKITKRGQNVTFRCDPISEHNRLYWYRQTLGQGPEFLTYFQNEAQLEKSRLLSDRFSAERPKGSFSTLEIQRTEQGDSAMYLCASSLARGDGDTQYFGPGTRLTVL.

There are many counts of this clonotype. Written as DNA, the CDR3 is TGTGCCAGCAGCTTAACCCCTAAGAACGCTTTCTTT. Residues: CASSLTPKNAFF. The chain has TRBV11-2 and TRBJ1-1; no reliable D call. The CDR3 covers 12 residues. V lost 2 bases, J lost 11 bases, and 12 bases lay in between. Germline V lookup: CDR1 SGHAT, CDR2 FQNNGV. Together with reference TRBV11-2 and TRBJ1-1, the CDR3 gives the full variable domain: EAGVAQSPRYKIIEKRQSVAFWCNPISGHATLYWYQQILGQGPKLLIQFQNNGVVDDSQLPKDRFSAERLKGVDSTLKIQPAKLEDSAVYLCASSLTPKNAFFGQGTRLTVV.

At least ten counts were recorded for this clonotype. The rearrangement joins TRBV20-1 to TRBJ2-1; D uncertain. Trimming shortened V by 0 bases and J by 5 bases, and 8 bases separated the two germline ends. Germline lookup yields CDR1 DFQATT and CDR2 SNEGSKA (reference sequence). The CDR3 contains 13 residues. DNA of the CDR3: TGCAGTGCTAGAGATCTAGTCAACAATGAGCAGTTCTTC. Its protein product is CSARDLVNNEQFF.

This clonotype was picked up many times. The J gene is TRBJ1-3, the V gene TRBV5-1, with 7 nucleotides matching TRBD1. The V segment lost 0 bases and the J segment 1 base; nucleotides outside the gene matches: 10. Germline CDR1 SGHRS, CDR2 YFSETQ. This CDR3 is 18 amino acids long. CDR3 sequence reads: CASSLDWTGRRSGNTIYF. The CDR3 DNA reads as TGCGCCAGCAGCTTGGATTGGACAGGCCGACGTTCTGGAAACACCATATATTTT.

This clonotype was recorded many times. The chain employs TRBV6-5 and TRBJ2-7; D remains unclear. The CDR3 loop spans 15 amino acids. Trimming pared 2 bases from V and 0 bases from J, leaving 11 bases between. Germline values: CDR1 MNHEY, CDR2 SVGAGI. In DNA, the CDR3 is TGTGCCAGCAGTTACCAACTCGGAAGCTCCTACGAGCAGTACTTC. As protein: CASSYQLGSSYEQYF.

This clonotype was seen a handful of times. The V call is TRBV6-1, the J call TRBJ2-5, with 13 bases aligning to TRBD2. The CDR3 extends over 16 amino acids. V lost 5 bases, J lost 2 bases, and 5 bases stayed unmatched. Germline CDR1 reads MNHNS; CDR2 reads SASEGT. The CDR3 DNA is TGTGCCAGCAGTCTCAGGACTAGCGGGGGACAAGAGACCCAGTACTTC. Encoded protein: CASSLRTSGGQETQYF.

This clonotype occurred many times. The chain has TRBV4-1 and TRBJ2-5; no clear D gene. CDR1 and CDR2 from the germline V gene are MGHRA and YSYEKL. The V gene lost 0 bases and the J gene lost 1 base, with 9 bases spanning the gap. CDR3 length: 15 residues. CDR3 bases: TGCGCCAGCAGCCAAGATCGCCGGCCCCAAGAGACCCAGTACTTC. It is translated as CASSQDRRPQETQYF.

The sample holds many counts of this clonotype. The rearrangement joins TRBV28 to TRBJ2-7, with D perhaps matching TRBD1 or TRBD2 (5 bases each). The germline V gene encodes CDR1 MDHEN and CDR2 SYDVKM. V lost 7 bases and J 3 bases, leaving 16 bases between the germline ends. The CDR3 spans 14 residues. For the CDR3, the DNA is TGTGCCAGCACCCCGGACCCGAGGGGCTACGAGCAGTACTTC. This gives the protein CASTPDPRGYEQYF. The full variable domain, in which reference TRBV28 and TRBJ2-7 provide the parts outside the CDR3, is DVKVTQSSRYLVKRTGEKVFLECVQDMDHENMFWYRQDPGLGLRLIYFSYDVKMKEKGDIPEGYSVSREKKERFSLILESASTNQTSMYLCASTPDPRGYEQYFGPGTRLTVT.

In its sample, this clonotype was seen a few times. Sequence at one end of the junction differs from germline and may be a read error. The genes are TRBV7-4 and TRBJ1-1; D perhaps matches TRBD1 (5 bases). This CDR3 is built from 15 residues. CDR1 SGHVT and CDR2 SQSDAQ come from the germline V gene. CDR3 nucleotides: TGCGCCAGCAGCCGGAAAGACAGCCCGAACACTGAAGCTTTCTTT. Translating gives CASSRKDSPNTEAFF.

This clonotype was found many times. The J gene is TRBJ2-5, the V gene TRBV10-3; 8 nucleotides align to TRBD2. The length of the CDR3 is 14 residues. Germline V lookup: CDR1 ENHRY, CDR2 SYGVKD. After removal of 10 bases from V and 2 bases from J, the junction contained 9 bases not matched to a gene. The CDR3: CATSPGLAQETQYF. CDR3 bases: TGTGCCACCTCGCCAGGACTAGCACAAGAGACCCAGTACTTC.

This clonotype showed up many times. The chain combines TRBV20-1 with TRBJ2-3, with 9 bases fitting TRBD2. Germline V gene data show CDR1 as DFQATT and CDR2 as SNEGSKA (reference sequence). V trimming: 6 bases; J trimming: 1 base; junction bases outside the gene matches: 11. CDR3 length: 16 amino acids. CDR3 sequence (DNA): TGCAGTGCCGAGGGAGGGCTAGCGGGACGCACAGATACGCAGTATTTT. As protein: CSAEGGLAGRTDTQYF.

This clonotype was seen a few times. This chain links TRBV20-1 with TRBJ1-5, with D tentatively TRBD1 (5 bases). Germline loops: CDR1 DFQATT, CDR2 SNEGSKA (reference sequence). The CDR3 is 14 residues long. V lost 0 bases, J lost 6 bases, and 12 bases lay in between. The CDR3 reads CSARDGQGGQPQHF. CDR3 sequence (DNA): TGCAGTGCTAGAGATGGGCAGGGTGGTCAGCCCCAGCATTTT.

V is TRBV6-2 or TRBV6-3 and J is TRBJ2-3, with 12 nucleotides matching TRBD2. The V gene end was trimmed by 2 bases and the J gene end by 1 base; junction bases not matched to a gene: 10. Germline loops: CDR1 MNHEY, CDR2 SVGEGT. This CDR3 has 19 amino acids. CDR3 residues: CASSYKASGRAMGTDTQYF. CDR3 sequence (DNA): TGTGCCAGCAGTTACAAAGCTAGCGGGAGGGCCATGGGCACAGATACGCAGTATTTT.

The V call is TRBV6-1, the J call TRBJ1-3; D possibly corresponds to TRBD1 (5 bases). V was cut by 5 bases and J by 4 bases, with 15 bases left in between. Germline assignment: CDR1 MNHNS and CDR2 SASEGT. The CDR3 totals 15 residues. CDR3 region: CASSYSGTYGNTIYF. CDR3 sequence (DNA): TGTGCCAGCAGTTATTCCGGGACCTACGGAAACACCATATATTTT.

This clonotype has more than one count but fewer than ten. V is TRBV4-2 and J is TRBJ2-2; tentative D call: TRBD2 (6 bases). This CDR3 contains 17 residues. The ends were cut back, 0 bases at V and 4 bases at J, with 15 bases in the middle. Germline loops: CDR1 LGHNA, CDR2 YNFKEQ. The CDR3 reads CASSQEMGGIATGELFF. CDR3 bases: TGTGCCAGCAGCCAAGAAATGGGGGGAATAGCCACCGGGGAGCTGTTTTTT.